This T cell receptor (beta chain) was captured in a study of blood T cell repertoires in COVID-19. J gave up 5 bases and V 2 bases, and 9 bases lay outside the gene matches. Germline CDR1 MDHEN, CDR2 SYDVKM. The CDR3 loop spans 17 amino acids. Methods used by the authors: Scientists estimated how many nucleated cells there were by amplifying reference gene primers. The table came from immunoSEQ multiplex PCR; TCRdb's copy has only in-frame clones and leaves some out. The DNA was the basis for D and trimming; V, J and clone size are from that table. The data contain some 340,000 clones, about 89% of them singletons. This clone was recorded once.

The chain is built from TRBV28 and TRBJ1-1, with 12 nucleotides matching TRBD1. The specimen sequenced was PBMCs or T cells enriched from blood (not recorded which). The TCR was taken from a woman in her twenties or thirties who had recovered from COVID-19. The CDR3 loop is CASSLNRDRGPGTEAFF. CDR3 in DNA: TGTGCCAGCAGTTTAAACCGGGACAGGGGGCCGGGGACTGAAGCTTTCTTT. The complete variable domain, with remaining parts taken from reference TRBV28 and TRBJ1-1, reads DVKVTQSSRYLVKRTGEKVFLECVQDMDHENMFWYRQDPGLGLRLIYFSYDVKMKEKGDIPEGYSVSREKKERFSLILESASTNQTSMYLCASSLNRDRGPGTEAFFGQGTRLTVV.